Below, 5 T cell receptor beta chains from the same sample are listed, as sequenced in a study of T cells after yellow fever vaccination. From the 5' RACE reads, TCRdb called clonotypes with MiXCR, one entry per CDR3 protein. The table lists a few hundred thousand distinct CDR3 sequences, less than 8.5% of them singletons. Sequenced here: CD4+ T cells sorted from PBMCs, sampled 15 days after the yellow fever booster vaccination. These TCRs come from a man aged 25-45 years who received the YFV17D yellow fever vaccine.

In this sample, this clonotype turned up many times. The gene calls are TRBV7-2 and TRBJ2-5; D might be TRBD1 (8 bases). V lost 2 bases and J 4 bases, leaving 17 bases between the germline ends. This CDR3 region has 16 residues. Germline V CDR1 and CDR2: SGHTA, FQGNSA. The CDR3 region has the DNA TGTGCCAGCAGCTTACCTGCAGGGGGCGGGGGAGAGACCCAGTACTTC. This sequence encodes CASSLPAGGGGETQYF.

This clonotype has at least ten counts. V usage is TRBV7-3 and J usage is TRBJ2-2; D gene unclear. V lost 1 base and J 5 bases, leaving 11 bases between the germline ends. Germline lookup yields CDR1 SGHTA and CDR2 FQGTGA. The CDR3 has 15 amino acids. As DNA, the CDR3 is TGTGCCAGCAGCTTAAGCATCTTCCCGACCGGGGAGCTGTTTTTT. Its translation is CASSLSIFPTGELFF.

The V call is TRBV20-1, the J call TRBJ2-3, with no clear D. Trimming pared 0 bases from V and 0 bases from J, leaving 4 bases between. CDR1 and CDR2 from the germline V gene are DFQATT and SNEGSKA (reference sequence). CDR3 length equals 13 residues. CDR3 in amino acids: CSAREASTDTQYF. In nucleotides, the CDR3 is TGCAGTGCTAGAGAGGCTAGCACAGATACGCAGTATTTT.

The chain couples TRBV4-2 to TRBJ2-1; 8 bases fit TRBD2. Germline lookup yields CDR1 LGHNA and CDR2 YNFKEQ. V trimming: 2 bases; J trimming: 2 bases; junction bases outside the gene matches: 5. CDR3 length equals 16 residues. The CDR3, as DNA: TGTGCCAGCAGCCAAAGCGGGAGTAGCCCCTACAATGAGCAGTTCTTC. It yields the protein CASSQSGSSPYNEQFF.

The rearrangement joins TRBV7-2 to TRBJ2-1; D possibly corresponds to TRBD1 (6 bases). V lost 2 bases to trimming and J lost 0 bases, with 8 bases between them. This CDR3 comprises 15 residues. Per germline, CDR1 SGHTA and CDR2 FQGNSA. The CDR3 DNA sequence: TGTGCCAGCAGCTTACTGGGGGCCTCCTACAATGAGCAGTTCTTC. Encoded protein: CASSLLGASYNEQFF.